This T cell receptor (beta chain) was identified in a study of blood T cells in healthy people across ages. A sample-barcoded 5' primer and a J-beta primer mix were used in a second PCR of about 7 to 11 cycles. TCRdb processed the 5' RACE reads anew with MiXCR; each CDR3 protein has one entry. The sample holds about 830,000 distinct CDR3 sequences, approximately 65% seen once. As concerns this clonotype: Its antigen is still unknown.

Points from the study as a whole: When one million T cells were used, diversity estimates were thought to be underestimates.

CDR3 length: 12 residues. The TCR originated in a man aged 25 to 45 in good health. The sample taken for sequencing was blood. The V call is TRBV21-1, the J call TRBJ2-7. TRBV21-1 is a documented pseudogene. For the CDR3, the DNA is TGTGCCACGGGTGAAGCGAGGTACGAGCAGTACTTC. Residues: CATGEARYEQYF.